The next 8 T cell receptor beta chains were all read from a single sample in a study of blood T cell repertoires in COVID-19. Method: immunoSEQ multiplex PCR; TCRdb's copy keeps in-frame clones and lacks some. The table records roughly 100,000 clones, 84% of them present only once. The sample was peripheral blood. Receptor source: a human donor in a cohort sampled during active or convalescent COVID-19.

The gene calls are TRBV19 and TRBJ2-7; 9 bases are a match to TRBD1. V shed 4 bases and J 6 bases; nucleotides not matched to a gene: 7. The germline CDR1 and CDR2 sequences are LNHDA and SQIVND (reference sequence). The CDR3 covers 14 residues. As DNA, the CDR3 is TGTGCCAGTAGTACAGGACAGGGGACGGGCGAGCAGTACTTC. As protein: CASSTGQGTGEQYF.

This clone was seen once. The chain has TRBV24-1 and TRBJ2-5; D not resolved. Trimming cost V 4 bases and J 3 bases, with 5 bases left between them. This CDR3 contains 12 residues. Germline lookup yields CDR1 KGHDR and CDR2 SFDVKD. The DNA of the CDR3 is TGTGCCACCAGTGACCCGGAAGAGACCCAGTACTTC. Protein sequence: CATSDPEETQYF.

The chain employs TRBV18 and TRBJ2-4; TRBD2 aligns across 7 bases. Germline CDR1 reads KGHSH; CDR2 reads LQKENI. After removal of 4 bases from V and 0 bases from J, the junction contained 15 bases not matched to a gene. CDR3 size: 19 residues. The CDR3 here is CASSLLVAAAGLAKNIQYF. The DNA for the CDR3 is TGTGCCAGCTCACTTTTGGTAGCAGCAGCGGGGTTAGCCAAAAACATTCAGTACTTC. Full variable domain (missing parts from reference TRBV18 and TRBJ2-4): NAGVMQNPRHLVRRRGQEARLRCSPMKGHSHVYWYRQLPEEGLKFMVYLQKENIIDESGMPKERFSAEFPKEGPSILRIQQVVRGDSAAYFCASSLLVAAAGLAKNIQYFGAGTRLSVL.

This chain connects TRBV5-1 to TRBJ2-2; D remains unclear. The CDR3 is 14 residues long. CDR1 is SGHRS, CDR2 YFSETQ, per germline. The V gene lost 5 bases and the J gene lost 0 bases, with 8 bases spanning the gap. DNA of the CDR3: TGCGCCAGCAGTTCCGTCTCGAACACCGGGGAGCTGTTTTTT. Its protein product is CASSSVSNTGELFF.

The rearrangement joins TRBV10-3 to TRBJ2-3; 9 bases are shared with TRBD1. The germline gives CDR1 ENHRY, CDR2 SYGVKD. The CDR3 loop spans 15 amino acids. With 9 bases clipped from V and 4 bases from J, the junction kept 11 bases outside the gene matches. This CDR3 reads CAIRPGQGIADTQYF. Here the CDR3 DNA reads TGTGCCATTCGGCCGGGACAGGGAATCGCAGATACGCAGTATTTT.

V usage is TRBV11-2 and J usage is TRBJ1-1; D is ambiguous. CDR3 length: 15 residues. V lost 3 bases and J lost 1, with 12 bases in between. Germline-derived CDR1 and CDR2 are SGHAT and FQNNGV. The CDR3 bases are TGTGCCAGCAGCTTTCCCAGTGCAGGGAACACTGAAGCTTTCTTT. This translates into CASSFPSAGNTEAFF.

V gene TRBV19 combines with J gene TRBJ1-6; 10 bases agree with TRBD1. The CDR3 contains 14 residues. V shed 6 bases and J 8 bases; nucleotides not matched to a gene: 4. Germline V gene lookup returns CDR1 LNHDA and CDR2 SQIVND (reference sequence). CDR3 loop: CASSPGQGDSPLHF. The CDR3 nucleotides are TGTGCCAGTAGCCCCGGACAGGGGGATTCACCCCTCCACTTT. Complete variable domain (other parts from reference TRBV19 and TRBJ1-6): DGGITQSPKYLFRKEGQNVTLSCEQNLNHDAMYWYRQDPGQGLRLIYYSQIVNDFQKGDIAEGYSVSREKKESFPLTVTSAQKNPTAFYLCASSPGQGDSPLHFGNGTRLTVT.

This chain uses TRBV6-6 with TRBJ1-5, with a tentative D call TRBD1 (5 bases). The V gene's germline CDR1 is MNHNY and CDR2 SVGAGI (reference sequence). The CDR3 runs 11 residues. Deletions cut 7 bases from V and 13 bases from J, with 14 bases between. CDR3 sequence reads: CASIGGGRQHF. The CDR3 DNA follows: TGTGCCAGCATCGGGGGGGGGAGGCAGCATTTT.